This T cell receptor (beta chain) was recorded in a study of technical replicates of blood from a few donors (dated by TCRdb to the late 2010s). Library construction relied on the immunoSEQ multiplex PCR assay. TCRdb re-hosts the immuneACCESS table, in-frame sequences only. Its copies lack some clones; in the studies checked, an unresolved V gene accounts for under half of them, and the cause for the rest is not known. The sample table contains about 89,000 clones; only one count was recorded for around 96% of them. The biggest ten clones account for 0.2% to 0.25% of the sample. Concerning this clone itself: It lacks a known antigen. Per-base quality was not reported, and no clone a single base away is much larger than it.

Sequences SGHTA (CDR1) and FQGTGA (CDR2) are obtained from the germline V gene. The CDR3 holds 14 amino acids from the cysteine to the phenylalanine. The CDR3 DNA has 42 bases and is translated from base 1. V is clipped by 0 bases and J by 2 bases, and the sequence between their germline boundaries is 7 bases long. This sequence uses TRBV7-3 and TRBJ2-5; TRBD1 is a weak D gene call, 6 bases matching. This clonotype was sampled from a human donor in good health. Sequencing was done on a sample of T cells isolated from PBMCs. The encoded CDR3 is CASSLTQGQETQYF. In nucleotide form, the sequence is TGTGCCAGCAGCTTAACCCAGGGGCAAGAGACCCAGTACTTC.